The TCR beta chain under discussion was sequenced for a study of blood T cell repertoires in COVID-19. Study details: Samples representing acute and convalescent COVID-19 were sourced from the United States, Italy and Spain.

CDR3 length: 19 amino acids. In germline, CDR1 is SGHRS, CDR2 YFSETQ. V lost 3 bases and J 0 bases, leaving 24 bases between the germline ends. Sequencing used immunoSEQ multiplex PCR; TCRdb keeps in-frame clones, though not all of them. The sample has 350,000 or so clones, roughly 90% seen once. This rearrangement joins TRBV5-1 to TRBJ1-1, with D hard to call. The receptor's source is a woman aged 30 to 39 who had been exposed to COVID-19. Sequenced material: PBMCs or T cells enriched from blood (not recorded which). CDR3 in DNA: TGCGCCAGCAGCTCCCCTTTGGCCGGGAAGCCTTTCATGAACACTGAAGCTTTCTTT. Amino acid sequence: CASSSPLAGKPFMNTEAFF. Together with reference TRBV5-1 and TRBJ1-1, the CDR3 gives the full variable domain: KAGVTQTPRYLIKTRGQQVTLSCSPISGHRSVSWYQQTPGQGLQFLFEYFSETQRNKGNFPGRFSGRQFSNSRSEMNVSTLELGDSALYLCASSSPLAGKPFMNTEAFFGQGTRLTVV.